This T cell receptor beta chain is from a study of cytomegalovirus exposure and HLA in healthy donors. Study at large: Approximately 180 million T cells yielded some 120 million unique TCR beta sequences in earlier analysis. The study, taken as a whole, reports: In vitro experiments confirmed that three CMV-associated chains were specific for CMV antigens. A later analysis showed HLA-associated TCR beta chains outstripping equally common others in clonal expansion.

The CDR3 sequence is 14 residues long. Germline V CDR1 and CDR2: MDHEN, SYDVKM. Unmatched junction bases numbered 6, after V lost 4 bases and J lost 6 bases. Donors consisted of healthy bone marrow donors. A multiplex PCR was run with 60 Vbeta primers and 13 Jbeta primers. Produced via immunoSEQ multiplex PCR; TCRdb's table is partial and in-frame only. The profile shows some 150,000 clones, 82% of them singletons. About this clone itself: Its specificity is not known.

This sequence originates from a man between 18 and 29 years old in good health and CMV-seropositive. Sample: PBMCs. The chain recombines TRBV28 with TRBJ2-7; 10 bases line up with TRBD2. In DNA, the CDR3 is TGTGCCAGCAGTTCTAGCGGGAGTTTAATCGAGCAGTACTTC. It is translated as CASSSSGSLIEQYF.